The subject of this entry is one TCR beta chain. V gave up 1 base and J gave up 7 bases; unmatched junction bases: 9. Germline CDR1 reads SGHTA; CDR2 reads FQGNSA. CDR3 size: 16 residues. A second PCR, run for about 6 to 11 cycles, used a sample-barcoded 5' primer plus a J-beta primer mix. One entry per CDR3 protein, called by TCRdb with MiXCR from the 5' RACE reads. The sample consists of around 800,000 distinct CDR3 sequences, around 68% of them appearing once. These data belong to a study of blood T cells in healthy people across ages. The chain joins TRBV7-2 to TRBJ2-1; 8 nucleotides agree with TRBD2. This TCR derives from a man aged 25-45 years in good health. Sample: blood. The DNA for the CDR3 is TGTGCCAGCAGCTTAGGAAGCCGCGGGGGGCAAAATGAGCAGTTCTTC. The encoded protein is CASSLGSRGGQNEQFF.